This T cell receptor (beta chain) was recovered during a study of cytomegalovirus exposure and HLA in healthy donors. Concerning this clone: Its antigen is unknown.

CDR1 ENHRY and CDR2 SYGVKD come from the germline V gene. The ends lost 1 base at V and 3 bases at J; junction bases unmatched: 10. This CDR3 has 17 residues. The study's findings and limits: The study dropped some indistinguishable V segments, TRBV6-2 and TRBV6-3 among them. As a later analysis revealed, most CMV-associated TCR beta chains appeared HLA-restricted. The authors later linked a missense DCLRE1C variant to TCR beta V- and J-gene trimming. Only CMV serostatus was available as immune exposure information.

Use of 60 Vbeta and 13 Jbeta primers characterized the PCR. Sequencing was performed with immunoSEQ multiplex PCR; in TCRdb, only in-frame clones are kept and a portion is missing. Of 24,000 or so clones listed, just under 80% are singletons. The TCR comes from a male donor in good health and CMV-seronegative. The V call is TRBV10-3, the J call TRBJ1-2, with 8 bases that match TRBD1. Sequences were obtained from PBMCs. As DNA, the CDR3 is TGTGCCATCAGTGAGTTCATTGTTAGGGACAGGCACTATGGCTACACCTTC. Translated: CAISEFIVRDRHYGYTF.